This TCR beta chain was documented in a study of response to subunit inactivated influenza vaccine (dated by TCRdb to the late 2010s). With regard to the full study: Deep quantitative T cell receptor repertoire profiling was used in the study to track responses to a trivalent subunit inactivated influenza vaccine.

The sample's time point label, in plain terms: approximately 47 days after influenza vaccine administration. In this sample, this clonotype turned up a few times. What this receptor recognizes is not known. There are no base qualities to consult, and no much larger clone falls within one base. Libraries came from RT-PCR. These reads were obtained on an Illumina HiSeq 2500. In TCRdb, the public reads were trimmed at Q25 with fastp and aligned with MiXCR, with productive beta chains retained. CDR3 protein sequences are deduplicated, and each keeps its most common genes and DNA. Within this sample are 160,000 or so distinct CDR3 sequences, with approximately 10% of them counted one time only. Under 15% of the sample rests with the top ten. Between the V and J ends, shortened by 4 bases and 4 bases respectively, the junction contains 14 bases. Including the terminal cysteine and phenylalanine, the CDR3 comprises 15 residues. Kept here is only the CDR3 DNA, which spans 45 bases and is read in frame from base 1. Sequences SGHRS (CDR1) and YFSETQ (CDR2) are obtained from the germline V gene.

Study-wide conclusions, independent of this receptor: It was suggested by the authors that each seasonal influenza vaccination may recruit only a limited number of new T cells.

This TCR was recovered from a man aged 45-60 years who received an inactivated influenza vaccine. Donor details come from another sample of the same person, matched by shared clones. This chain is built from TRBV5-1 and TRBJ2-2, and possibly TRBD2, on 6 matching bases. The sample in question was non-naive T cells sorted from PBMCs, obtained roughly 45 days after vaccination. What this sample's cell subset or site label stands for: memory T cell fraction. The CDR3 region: CASSPRTTFTGELFF. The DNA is TGCGCCAGCAGCCCCAGGACTACCTTCACCGGGGAGCTGTTTTTT. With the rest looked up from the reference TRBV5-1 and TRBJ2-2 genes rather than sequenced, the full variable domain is KAGVTQTPRYLIKTRGQQVTLSCSPISGHRSVSWYQQTPGQGLQFLFEYFSETQRNKGNFPGRFSGRQFSNSRSEMNVSTLELGDSALYLCASSPRTTFTGELFFGEGSRLTVL.